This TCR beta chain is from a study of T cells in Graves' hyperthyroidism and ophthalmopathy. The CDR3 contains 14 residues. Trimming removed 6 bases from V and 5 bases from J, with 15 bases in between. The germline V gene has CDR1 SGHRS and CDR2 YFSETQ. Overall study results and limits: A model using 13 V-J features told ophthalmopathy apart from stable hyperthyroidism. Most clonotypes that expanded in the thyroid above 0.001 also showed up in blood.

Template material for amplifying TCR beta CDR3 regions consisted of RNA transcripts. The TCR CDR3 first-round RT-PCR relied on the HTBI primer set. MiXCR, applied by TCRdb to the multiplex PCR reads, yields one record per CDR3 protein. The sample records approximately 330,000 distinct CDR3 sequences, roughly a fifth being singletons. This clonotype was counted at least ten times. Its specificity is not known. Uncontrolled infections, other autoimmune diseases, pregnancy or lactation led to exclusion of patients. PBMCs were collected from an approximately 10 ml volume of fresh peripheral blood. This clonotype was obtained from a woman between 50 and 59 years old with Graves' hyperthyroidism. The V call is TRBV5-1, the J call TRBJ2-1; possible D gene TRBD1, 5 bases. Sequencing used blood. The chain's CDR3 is CASIQDIPNNEQFF. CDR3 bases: TGCGCCAGCATTCAGGACATCCCAAACAATGAGCAGTTCTTC.